One and the same sample provided the 15 T cell receptor beta chains below, sequenced in a study of post-analysis software for immune sequencing data (dated by TCRdb to the mid-2010s). Study-wide findings and limitations: Patients showed significantly higher frequencies than controls for a few TRBV segments, among them TRBV5-6, TRBV5-1 and TRBV20-1.

Receptor amplification or capture employed PCR. The instrument was an Illumina HiSeq 2500. To reduce PCR and sequencing biases, unique molecular identifiers were incorporated into the TCR beta cDNA libraries. TCRdb applied fastp at Q25 and MiXCR to the public reads, then kept only in-frame beta chains. Every distinct CDR3 protein forms one entry, paired with its most common genes and DNA. Recorded for this sample are almost 700,000 distinct CDR3 sequences; 55% to 70% of them occurred a single time. The leading ten clones occupy 10% to 12% of the sample. For these receptors, no antigen is known. Specimen: blood. The receptors here all came from a girl under 10 years old with multiple sclerosis.

V usage is TRBV10-2 and J usage is TRBJ2-5; D could derive from TRBD1 or TRBD2 (5 bases each). The DNA end lines up better with TRBJ2-7; the J call may be wrong. This CDR3 spans 13 amino acids. Looked up from germline, CDR1 is WSHSY and CDR2 is SAAADI. The chain's CDR3 is CASSESRGDEQYF. The CDR3 DNA reads TGCGCCAGCAGTGAGTCGAGAGGGGACGAGCAGTACTTC.

The chain employs TRBV30 and TRBJ1-2; a possible D gene is TRBD1 (5 bases). Deletions cut 5 bases from V and 4 bases from J, with 17 bases between. The CDR3 runs 14 residues. The germline V gene has CDR1 GTSNPN and CDR2 SVGIG (reference sequence). CDR3 sequence: CAWSQAPEGYGYTF. CDR3 DNA: TGTGCCTGGTCACAGGCCCCCGAGGGCTATGGCTACACCTTC.

The chain couples TRBV27 to TRBJ2-3; no reliable D call. The germline V gene encodes CDR1 MNHEY and CDR2 SMNVEV (reference sequence). Trimming took 5 bases from V and 0 from J, leaving 15 bases between them. The CDR3 is 16 residues long. CDR3 region: CASSTPVGSSTDTQYF. The CDR3 region has the DNA TGTGCCAGCAGTACGCCGGTGGGGTCTAGCACAGATACGCAGTATTTT.

The chain is built from TRBV5-1 and TRBJ1-4; no definite D call. The CDR3 contains 14 residues. Trimming took 5 bases from V and 3 from J, leaving 11 bases between them. Germline CDR1 reads SGHRS; CDR2 reads YFSETQ. This chain's CDR3 is CASSTRGANEKLFF. CDR3 coding DNA: TGCGCCAGCAGTACGAGAGGAGCTAATGAAAAACTGTTTTTT.

The chain couples TRBV4-3 to TRBJ2-6; D is uncertain. V shed 0 bases and J shed 0 bases, with 9 bases lying between them. The CDR3 covers 17 residues. CDR1 LGHNA and CDR2 YSLEER come from the germline V gene. The CDR3 loop reads CASSQDPRYSGANVLTF. The DNA for the CDR3 is TGCGCCAGCAGCCAAGATCCCCGGTACTCTGGGGCCAACGTCCTGACTTTC.

The chain joins TRBV7-3 to TRBJ2-7; 8 nucleotides line up with TRBD2. CDR1 and CDR2 (germline): SGHTA, FQGTGA. V gave up 10 bases and J gave up 2 bases; unmatched junction bases: 16. The CDR3 spans 16 residues. The CDR3 sequence: CAIWPGGGGTTYEQYF. In DNA form, the CDR3 reads TGTGCCATCTGGCCCGGCGGCGGGGGGACTACCTACGAGCAGTACTTC.

The sample holds a few counts of this clonotype. The CDR3 DNA reads as TGCGCCAGCAGCCAAGTCCGGGACACGGACGAGCAGTTCTTC. This sequence encodes CASSQVRDTDEQFF. This chain links TRBV4-3 with TRBJ2-1; possible D gene TRBD1, 6 bases. Germline V gives CDR1 LGHNA, CDR2 YSLEER. V was pared by 1 base and J by 10 bases, with 14 bases between. The CDR3 length is 14 residues.

For this clonotype: A read error may produce the germline difference seen at one junction end. The chain is built from TRBV7-3 and TRBJ2-6; D is possibly TRBD1 (5 bases). The CDR3 spans 14 residues. Germline V gene sequence: CDR1 SGHTA, CDR2 FQGTGA. CDR3 nucleotides: TGTGCCAGCAGCGACGTCTCTGGGGCCAGCGTCCTGACTTTC. Residues: CASSDVSGASVLTF.

The chain joins TRBV5-5 to TRBJ2-1; D remains ambiguous. Germline CDR1 SGHKS, CDR2 YYEKEE (reference sequence). V lost 4 bases and J 0 bases, leaving 17 bases between the germline ends. The CDR3 has 17 residues. The CDR3 spells CASSTRTDHSSYNEQFF. CDR3 nucleotides: TGTGCCAGCAGCACCCGGACGGACCATAGCTCCTACAATGAGCAGTTCTTC.

V usage is TRBV29-1 and J usage is TRBJ2-7; 7 bases line up with TRBD1. Germline V gene data show CDR1 as SQVTM and CDR2 as ANQGSEA. The V segment lost 6 bases and the J segment 5 bases; nucleotides outside the gene matches: 7. This CDR3 is built from 12 residues. CDR3 sequence: CSVGPGTDEQYF. In nucleotides, the CDR3 is TGCAGCGTGGGACCTGGGACAGACGAGCAGTACTTC.

CDR3 nucleotide sequence: TGTGCCAGCAAGAGACTAGCGGGAGGAGGTGAGCAGTTCTTC. Translating gives CASKRLAGGGEQFF. The chain couples TRBV12-3 or TRBV12-4 to TRBJ2-1; 13 positions match TRBD2. This CDR3 has 14 residues. The J segment lost 9 bases and the V segment lost 7 bases, leaving 6 bases of the junction unmatched.

The genes are TRBV2 and TRBJ2-1; 7 bases map to TRBD2. Germline CDR1 reads SNHLY; CDR2 reads FYNNEI. This CDR3 is 15 amino acids long. V shed 10 bases, J shed 1 base, and the junction held 10 bases outside the gene matches. This CDR3 reads CATIKERGSYNEQFF. Here the CDR3 DNA reads TGTGCCACCATCAAGGAGCGGGGATCCTACAATGAGCAGTTCTTC.

Here the CDR3 reads CASSLEVGEETQYF. CDR3 nucleotides: TGCGCCAGCAGTCTTGAGGTTGGGGAAGAGACCCAGTACTTC. V is TRBV5-1 and J is TRBJ2-5; D remains unclear. With 5 bases removed from V and 3 bases from J, the gap between germline ends came to 14 bases. There are 14 residues in the CDR3. Germline lookup yields CDR1 SGHRS and CDR2 YFSETQ.

The V and J genes are TRBV7-2 and TRBJ1-1; no firm D call. The CDR3 spans 15 residues. V was shortened by 0 bases and J by 1 base, with 9 bases between the two germline ends. Germline V lookup: CDR1 SGHTA, CDR2 FQGNSA. CDR3 bases: TGTGCCAGCAGCTTAGCGGGGAAGGCGAACACTGAAGCTTTCTTT. This encodes CASSLAGKANTEAFF.

The rearrangement uses TRBV5-1 and TRBJ1-1, with 8 nucleotides matching TRBD1. CDR1 is SGHRS, CDR2 YFSETQ, per germline. V gave up 0 bases and J gave up 0 bases; unmatched junction bases: 4. The CDR3 loop spans 16 amino acids. This chain's CDR3 is CASSLAPGGMNTEAFF. The CDR3 DNA reads TGCGCCAGCAGCTTGGCCCCAGGGGGCATGAACACTGAAGCTTTCTTT.